The 6 T cell receptor beta chains reported below all come from one sample, sequenced in a study of blood T cells in healthy people across ages. A J-beta primer mix and a sample-barcoded 5' primer were used in a second PCR of about 7 to 12 cycles. TCRdb itself ran the 5' RACE reads through MiXCR, one entry per CDR3 protein. Among fewer than 900,000 distinct CDR3 sequences listed, around 49% were seen once. The source material was blood. The receptors originated from a woman aged 55-75 years in good health.

As to this clonotype: Sequence at one end of the junction differs from germline and may be a read error. The chain combines TRBV7-9 with TRBJ2-3; TRBD2 aligns across 11 bases. The germline V gene has CDR1 SEHNR and CDR2 FQNEAQ (reference sequence). This CDR3 comprises 15 residues. The CDR3 nucleotides read TGTGCCGGCAGCTTAGCGGGAGGGTACCCAGATACGCAGTATTTT. The encoded protein is CAGSLAGGYPDTQYF.

A word on this clonotype: Mismatch with germline at one junction end may stem from a read error. The chain uses TRBV20-1 and TRBJ2-5; 10 positions match TRBD1. The germline CDR1 and CDR2 sequences are DFQATT and SNEGSKA (reference sequence). This CDR3 is 16 amino acids long. The chain's CDR3 is CSASRQGALYQETQNF. In nucleotides, the CDR3 is TGCAGTGCTTCCAGACAGGGGGCCTTGTACCAAGAGACCCAGAACTTC.

V is TRBV29-1 and J is TRBJ2-5; D is ambiguous. The V gene's germline CDR1 is SQVTM and CDR2 ANQGSEA. The CDR3 is 12 amino acids. With 7 bases removed from V and 1 base from J, the gap between germline ends came to 10 bases. CDR3 loop: CSAKWAQETQYF. CDR3 DNA: TGCAGCGCCAAGTGGGCCCAAGAGACCCAGTACTTC.

The gene calls are TRBV19 and TRBJ2-5; D gene ambiguous. The last part of the DNA fits TRBJ2-7 better; the J call may be wrong. The CDR3 length is 12 residues. Germline V gene data show CDR1 as LNHDA and CDR2 as SQIVND (reference sequence). In DNA form, the CDR3 reads TGTGCCAGTAGTAAACTCTATGGCGAGCAGTACTTC. Amino acid sequence: CASSKLYGEQYF.

The chain carries TRBV10-3 and TRBJ2-7, with a possible D match to TRBD2 (5 bases). The germline V gene has CDR1 ENHRY and CDR2 SYGVKD. The CDR3 contains 14 residues. The ends were cut back, 7 bases at V and 4 bases at J, with 17 bases in the middle. CDR3 bases: TGTGCCATCAAGGAGCGGACGCTGTCTTACGAGCAGTACTTC. It codes for CAIKERTLSYEQYF.

As to this clonotype: One end of the junction varies from germline; a read error may be responsible. The chain employs TRBV7-8 and TRBJ2-3; D unresolved. Germline V gives CDR1 SGHVS, CDR2 FQNEAQ. The CDR3 covers 13 residues. CDR3 bases: TGTGCCAGCAGCCAACTAACCACAGATACGCGGTATTTT. Its protein product is CASSQLTTDTRYF. Full variable domain (missing parts from reference TRBV7-8 and TRBJ2-3): GAGVSQSPRYKVAKRGQDVALRCDPISGHVSLFWYQQALGQGPEFLTYFQNEAQLDKSGLPSDRFFAERPEGSVSTLKIQRTQQEDSAVYLCASSQLTTDTRYFGPGTRLTVL.